Presented here are 27 T cell receptor beta chains from one specimen sequenced in a study of T cell responses to AZD1222 COVID-19 vaccine. This table comes from immunoSEQ multiplex PCR, and its TCRdb copy is limited to in-frame clones, with some not included. The sample shows tens of thousands of clones, 85% of them seen only once. The sequencing here drew on peripheral blood, taken on day 0 of AZD1222 vaccination. These TCRs come from an adult in good health.

V gene TRBV11-3 combines with J gene TRBJ2-1; D call uncertain. V was trimmed by 1 base and J by 3 bases, leaving 7 bases between them. The germline CDR1 and CDR2 sequences are SGHNT and YENEEA. The CDR3 contains 14 residues. In nucleotides, the CDR3 is TGTGCCAGCAGCTTAGGTCAGGACTACAATGAGCAGTTCTTC. Encoded protein: CASSLGQDYNEQFF.

J is TRBJ1-6 and V is TRBV2; unclear D gene. The length of the CDR3 is 15 residues. V lost 7 bases and J lost 3, with 13 bases in between. The germline gives CDR1 SNHLY, CDR2 FYNNEI. CDR3 bases: TGTGCCAGCATTCCCCAAACCAACTATAATTCACCCCTCCACTTT. Translating gives CASIPQTNYNSPLHF.

The gene calls are TRBV6-6 and TRBJ1-1; no firm D call. CDR1 and CDR2 (germline): MNHNY, SVGAGI (reference sequence). The CDR3 has 16 amino acids. Trimming took 2 bases from V and 1 from J, leaving 14 bases between them. CDR3 amino acids: CASSYPPGGSNTEAFF. The CDR3 nucleotides are TGTGCCAGCAGTTACCCACCCGGAGGTTCGAACACTGAAGCTTTCTTT.

The chain uses TRBV9 and TRBJ2-2; the D is unclear. The CDR3 extends over 16 amino acids. The V end was cut by 0 bases, the J end by 0 bases, with 9 bases between. Per germline, CDR1 SGDLS and CDR2 YYNGEE. The CDR3 spells CASSVVVFPNTGELFF. DNA of the CDR3: TGTGCCAGCAGCGTAGTTGTCTTCCCGAACACCGGGGAGCTGTTTTTT.

The chain links TRBV19 to TRBJ1-5; no firm D call. V gave up 3 bases and J gave up 2 bases, with 14 bases separating them. Germline assignment: CDR1 LNHDA and CDR2 SQIVND (reference sequence). The CDR3 extends over 16 amino acids. As DNA, the CDR3 is TGTGCCAGTAGTATTCCCGGCGGTAGCGGCAATCAGCCCCAGCATTTT. Amino acids: CASSIPGGSGNQPQHF. The whole variable domain, remainder taken from reference TRBV19 and TRBJ1-5, is DGGITQSPKYLFRKEGQNVTLSCEQNLNHDAMYWYRQDPGQGLRLIYYSQIVNDFQKGDIAEGYSVSREKKESFPLTVTSAQKNPTAFYLCASSIPGGSGNQPQHFGDGTRLSIL.

The rearrangement links TRBV10-2 to TRBJ1-2, with D possibly TRBD1 on 5 matching bases. Between the trimmed V and J ends, which lost 8 bases and 4 bases, there was a span of 14 bases. Germline CDR1 WSHSY, CDR2 SAAADI. This CDR3 is 13 amino acids long. The CDR3 here is CASGGVLSYGYTF. The CDR3 nucleotides are TGCGCCAGCGGAGGGGTTCTGAGCTATGGCTACACCTTC.

The chain employs TRBV6-1 and TRBJ2-2; D possibly corresponds to TRBD2 (6 bases). Trimming stripped 0 bases from V and 6 bases from J, with 11 bases between. Germline V lookup: CDR1 MNHNS, CDR2 SASEGT. This CDR3 contains 15 residues. In nucleotides, the CDR3 is TGTGCCAGCAGTGAAGCAAGCAGGGAGGCCGGGGAGCTGTTTTTT. This gives the protein CASSEASREAGELFF.

This sequence joins TRBV5-1 and TRBJ1-1; the match to TRBD1 covers 11 bases. V lost 4 bases and J lost 2; bases outside the gene matches: 7. Germline assignment: CDR1 SGHRS and CDR2 YFSETQ. This CDR3 region has 16 residues. CDR3 DNA sequence: TGCGCCAGCAGCCTAGGACAGGGGGCTGGAAACACTGAAGCTTTCTTT. It specifies CASSLGQGAGNTEAFF.

This chain uses TRBV10-3 with TRBJ2-2; tentatively, D is TRBD2 (5 bases). Trimming left V 8 bases short and J 0 bases short, with 10 bases between. Germline loops: CDR1 ENHRY, CDR2 SYGVKD. The CDR3 loop spans 14 amino acids. CDR3 sequence reads: CAIRRVANTGELFF. The CDR3 bases are TGTGCCATCCGGCGGGTCGCGAACACCGGGGAGCTGTTTTTT.

The chain employs TRBV24-1 and TRBJ2-7; 7 nucleotides line up with TRBD1. The CDR3 loop spans 14 amino acids. The ends lost 12 bases at V and 4 bases at J; junction bases unmatched: 14. Germline V CDR1 and CDR2: KGHDR, SFDVKD. This CDR3 reads CASVPGQRIYEQYF. CDR3 nucleotides: TGTGCCTCTGTACCGGGACAGAGGATATACGAGCAGTACTTC.

V gene TRBV11-2 combines with J gene TRBJ2-2, with D unresolved. CDR1 and CDR2 (germline): SGHAT, FQNNGV. Between the trimmed V and J ends, which lost 4 bases and 4 bases, there was a span of 10 bases. CDR3 length: 14 amino acids. In DNA, the CDR3 is TGTGCCAGCAGCTATTTTTGGGGCACCGGGGAGCTGTTTTTT. It yields the protein CASSYFWGTGELFF.

The chain is built from TRBV19 and TRBJ2-1; 8 nucleotides agree with TRBD2. CDR1 LNHDA and CDR2 SQIVND come from the germline V gene (reference sequence). Trimming cost V 0 bases and J 10 bases; bases outside gene matches: 8. The CDR3 covers 15 residues. The CDR3 coding sequence is TGTGCCAGTAGTATAGATCCCCCTCGGGGGGGGGAGCAGTTCTTC. It codes for CASSIDPPRGGEQFF.

The genes are TRBV7-6 and TRBJ1-1, with TRBD1 as a possible D gene (5 bases). The V end was cut by 5 bases, the J end by 5 bases, with 18 bases between. Germline V gene lookup returns CDR1 SGHVS and CDR2 FNYEAQ. The CDR3 is made up of 15 amino acids. Written as DNA, the CDR3 is TGTGCCAGCAGCCCCGGTGGCGGGGGGGGTACTGAAGCTTTCTTT. It yields the protein CASSPGGGGGTEAFF.

The chain employs TRBV3-1 (or the pseudogene TRBV3-2) and TRBJ2-4; a possible D gene is TRBD2 (6 bases). Germline loops: CDR1 LGHDT, CDR2 YNNKEL (reference sequence). There are 14 residues in the CDR3. With 6 bases removed from V and 13 bases from J, the gap between germline ends came to 22 bases. CDR3 residues: CASSLEGLNSFQYF. In nucleotides, the CDR3 is TGTGCCAGCAGTCTAGAGGGACTTAATTCATTCCAGTACTTC.

V is TRBV10-3 and J is TRBJ1-1; 8 nucleotides agree with TRBD1. The CDR3 loop spans 14 amino acids. CDR1 is ENHRY and CDR2 is SYGVKD in the germline V gene. The V segment lost 5 bases and the J segment 1 base; nucleotides outside the gene matches: 3. The CDR3 loop reads CAISYDRGNTEAFF. Written as DNA, the CDR3 is TGTGCCATCAGTTACGACAGGGGGAACACTGAAGCTTTCTTT.

There are many counts of this clone. This chain joins TRBV6-5 and TRBJ1-3; weak D call: TRBD1 (5 bases). Germline CDR1 and CDR2: MNHEY and SVGAGI. This CDR3 region has 16 residues. V lost 0 bases, J lost 0 bases, and 9 bases lay in between. For the CDR3, the DNA is TGTGCCAGCAGTTACTCCCGGGGCCTCTCTGGAAACACCATATATTTT. Protein product: CASSYSRGLSGNTIYF.

The CDR3 is CASSKGDNTYEQYF. The CDR3 region has the DNA TGCGCCAGCTCCAAGGGGGACAACACCTACGAGCAGTACTTC. This chain links TRBV4-1 with TRBJ2-7; weak D call: TRBD1 (6 bases). The CDR3 consists of 14 residues. Germline V gives CDR1 MGHRA, CDR2 YSYEKL. The ends were cut back, 8 bases at V and 2 bases at J, with 16 bases in the middle.

Note on this clone: This CDR3 is also generated by other DNA sequences in the sample. The chain carries TRBV2 and TRBJ1-5; D gene uncertain. CDR1 and CDR2 from the germline V gene are SNHLY and FYNNEI. The CDR3 loop spans 14 amino acids. Deletions cut 1 base from V and 4 bases from J, with 8 bases between. CDR3 DNA: TGTGCCAGCAGTGAAGGGGCCTTAAATCAGCCCCAGCATTTT. Its protein product is CASSEGALNQPQHF.

This clone was counted once. The DNA of the CDR3 is TGTGCCAGCAGTTACTCGGGCCCAACCTACGAGCAGTACTTC. Translating it yields CASSYSGPTYEQYF. J is TRBJ2-7 and V is TRBV2; D call uncertain. The length of the CDR3 is 14 residues. Deletions cut 5 bases from V and 2 bases from J, with 13 bases between. The germline gives CDR1 SNHLY, CDR2 FYNNEI.

The chain couples TRBV4-2 to TRBJ1-1; perhaps TRBD1 as D (6 bases). Germline CDR1 LGHNA, CDR2 YNFKEQ. V lost 4 bases to trimming and J lost 5 bases, with 11 bases between them. CDR3 length: 13 amino acids. CDR3 region: CASSRTRGTEAFF. The CDR3 nucleotides read TGTGCCAGCAGCCGGACAAGGGGGACTGAAGCTTTCTTT.

This clone appeared a few times. The chain has TRBV5-5 and TRBJ1-2; TRBD1 aligns across 12 bases. The V gene end was trimmed by 4 bases and the J gene end by 10 bases; junction bases not matched to a gene: 2. The CDR3 sequence is 12 residues long. Germline V lookup: CDR1 SGHKS, CDR2 YYEKEE (reference sequence). The CDR3 reads CASSRDRGHYTF. DNA for the CDR3: TGTGCCAGCAGCCGGGACAGGGGGCACTACACCTTC.

This chain connects TRBV10-3 to TRBJ1-3; D gene uncertain. This CDR3 has 11 residues. The V and J ends lost 7 bases and 3 bases respectively, with 4 bases between them. Looked up from germline, CDR1 is ENHRY and CDR2 is SYGVKD. CDR3 sequence (DNA): TGTGCCATCACGGGTGGAAACACCATATATTTT. This gives the protein CAITGGNTIYF.

J is TRBJ1-3 and V is TRBV10-3; D call uncertain. The CDR3 spans 15 residues. The germline gives CDR1 ENHRY, CDR2 SYGVKD. Trimming removed 3 bases at V and 0 bases at J, with 9 bases between. CDR3 residues: CAISDSGDSGNTIYF. CDR3 DNA sequence: TGTGCCATCAGTGATAGCGGTGACTCTGGAAACACCATATATTTT.

This chain uses TRBV9 with TRBJ1-1; D may be TRBD1 (5 bases). Germline V lookup: CDR1 SGDLS, CDR2 YYNGEE. CDR3 length: 14 residues. The V end was cut by 4 bases, the J end by 4 bases, with 14 bases between. CDR3 sequence (DNA): TGTGCCAGCAGCTTCGGGGGAAGGTCCACTGAAGCTTTCTTT. This encodes CASSFGGRSTEAFF.

The CDR3 coding sequence is TGTGCCAGCAGCTTAGGCCCCCTCTCGGGAAACTCTGGAAACACCATATATTTT. Translating gives CASSLGPLSGNSGNTIYF. This sequence joins TRBV7-2 and TRBJ1-3; no clear D. Trimming removed 1 base from V and 0 bases from J, with 16 bases in between. CDR1 is SGHTA and CDR2 is FQGNSA in the germline V gene. The CDR3 loop spans 18 amino acids.

The chain links TRBV6-1 to TRBJ1-2; D is undetermined. The CDR3 consists of 14 residues. The germline V and J ends were trimmed by 2 bases and 4 bases, with 11 bases remaining between them. CDR1 is MNHNS and CDR2 is SASEGT in the germline V gene. CDR3 coding DNA: TGTGCCAGCAGTGAATGGGCCGGACCCTATGGCTACACCTTC. It translates to CASSEWAGPYGYTF.

The rearrangement links TRBV18 to TRBJ1-2, with no clear D. The V end was cut by 4 bases, the J end by 5 bases, with 11 bases between. The CDR3 consists of 13 residues. Per germline, CDR1 KGHSH and CDR2 LQKENI. The CDR3 loop reads CASSLGRSYGYTF. CDR3 nucleotide sequence: TGTGCCAGCTCACTAGGGCGATCATATGGCTACACCTTC.